Listed below are T cell receptor beta chains from one sample, sequenced in a study of blood T cell repertoires in COVID-19. Measured with immunoSEQ multiplex PCR; TCRdb has only the in-frame clones, and not every one. The sample lists around 67,000 clones, roughly 82% occurring once. The specimen sequenced was peripheral blood. These receptors were taken from a man older than 75 with active COVID-19. Both conserved end residues are part of each CDR3. Fields, in order: J gene, V gene, D gene, clone size, CDR3 protein, CDR3 DNA. D genes are given only for firm matches. A row's size may be missing; if present it is once, few, many or a size class.

TRBJ2-7 | TRBV4-3 | . | . | CASSQDWGKSYEQYF | TGCGCCAGCAGCCAAGATTGGGGCAAAAGCTACGAGCAGTACTTC
TRBJ2-7 | TRBV5-6 | . | once | CASSLAIVFAQHSYEQYF | TGTGCCAGCAGCTTGGCCATCGTTTTCGCCCAACACTCCTACGAGCAGTACTTC
TRBJ1-2 | TRBV28 | TRBD1 | . | CASRRPGQGYGYTF | TGTGCCAGCAGGCGACCGGGACAGGGTTATGGCTACACCTTC
TRBJ2-1 | TRBV7-3 | TRBD2 | . | CASSLNPGLAFNEQFF | TGTGCCAGCAGCTTAAACCCGGGACTAGCGTTCAATGAGCAGTTCTTC
TRBJ1-1 | TRBV2 | . | . | CASSEGRGNTEAFF | TGTGCCAGCAGTGAGGGCAGGGGGAACACTGAAGCTTTCTTT
TRBJ2-7 | TRBV28 | . | . | CASTTTTGVYEQYF | TGTGCCAGCACCACGACCACAGGTGTGTACGAGCAGTACTTC
TRBJ2-6 | TRBV19 | . | . | CASKRGNSAGANVLTF | TGTGCCAGTAAACGGGGGAACAGCGCTGGGGCCAACGTCCTGACTTTC
TRBJ2-7 | TRBV4-2 | . | . | CASSQEPGIYEQYF | TGTGCCAGCAGCCAGGAGCCGGGAATTTACGAGCAGTACTTC
TRBJ2-1 | TRBV10-3 | TRBD1 | . | CAISSGTGYDEQFF | TGTGCCATCAGTTCCGGGACAGGGTACGATGAGCAGTTCTTC
TRBJ2-7 | TRBV4-3 | TRBD1 | . | CASSPTAGTGDYEQYF | TGCGCCAGCAGTCCCACAGCCGGGACAGGGGACTACGAGCAGTACTTC
TRBJ1-2 | TRBV7-9 | . | . | CASSSGNYGYTF | TGTGCCAGCAGCTCAGGGAACTATGGCTACACCTTC
TRBJ2-7 | TRBV6-2/TRBV6-3 | . | few | CASSYLTGYEQYF | TGTGCCAGCAGTTACCTCACGGGGTACGAGCAGTACTTC
TRBJ2-7 | TRBV5-1 | TRBD1 | . | CASTPQTTGGSYEQYF | TGCGCCAGCACACCTCAAACGACAGGGGGCTCCTACGAGCAGTACTTC
TRBJ2-3 | TRBV15 | TRBD1 | . | CATSREGQGTTDTQYF | TGTGCCACCAGCAGAGAGGGACAGGGGACCACAGATACGCAGTATTTT
TRBJ2-3 | TRBV7-3 | TRBD2 | . | CASSPGTSGTRQYF | TGTGCCAGCAGCCCCGGGACTAGCGGGACTAGGCAGTATTTT
TRBJ2-2 | TRBV4-3 | . | few | CASSQGWTPVDTGELFF | TGCGCCAGCAGCCAAGGTTGGACACCGGTGGACACCGGGGAGCTGTTTTTT
TRBJ2-2 | TRBV6-4 | . | . | CASSTLAGELFF | TGTGCCAGCAGCACTCTAGCCGGGGAGCTGTTTTTT
TRBJ1-4 | TRBV15 | . | . | CATKEEGSGNEKLFF | TGTGCCACCAAAGAGGAGGGGTCGGGTAATGAAAAACTGTTTTTT
TRBJ1-3 | TRBV19 | . | . | CASTLTQISGNTIYF | TGTGCCAGTACCCTCACCCAGATCTCTGGAAACACCATATATTTT
TRBJ1-6 | TRBV7-6 | TRBD1 | . | CASSLTGGAHSPLHF | TGTGCCAGCAGCTTAACAGGGGGCGCGCATTCACCCCTCCACTTT
TRBJ1-5 | TRBV28 | TRBD1 | . | CASSPPGQSNQPQHF | TGTGCCAGCAGTCCACCGGGACAGAGCAATCAGCCCCAGCATTTT
TRBJ1-1 | TRBV4-2 | . | . | CASSRHSREGEAFF | TGTGCCAGCAGCCGCCACAGTCGCGAGGGTGAAGCTTTCTTT